One TCR beta chain is described in this entry. As yet, its antigen is unknown. Data came from immunoSEQ multiplex PCR; TCRdb stores just in-frame clones and leaves some out. This table holds about 350,000 clones, roughly 94% found once. These data come from a study of Ad26.COV2.S vaccination and SARS-CoV-2 variants. General study points: The study found similar non-spike TCR breadth in vaccine and placebo recipients. Reportedly, after vaccination the spike-specific CD8+ and CD4+ T cell responses displayed substantial breadth. Spike-specific TCR breadth was greater in vaccine than placebo recipients.

The sequences come from peripheral blood, collected after recovery from COVID-19. The clonotype comes from a human donor who had recovered from COVID-19.

The CDR3 region is CASRRTGDDYNEQFF. DNA of the CDR3: TGTGCCAGCAGGCGGACAGGGGACGACTACAATGAGCAGTTCTTC. The rearrangement links TRBV7-2 to TRBJ2-1; 9 bases map to TRBD1. Germline-derived CDR1 and CDR2 are SGHTA and FQGNSA. The CDR3 consists of 15 residues. The V segment lost 6 bases and the J segment 3 bases; nucleotides outside the gene matches: 6.